The sequence of this T cell receptor (beta chain) was determined in a study of CD8+CD57+ T cells in acquired aplastic anemia. Regarding the study as a whole: Twenty-nine sequences, all CD8+ CDR3, were shared between patients and controls. Statistical testing detected no significant gap in CD8+ Simpson's diversity between patients and controls.

This clonotype showed up many times. What it binds is unknown. Patients who underwent sequencing had shown CD8+CD57+ cell expansion by flow cytometry. The CDR3 consists of 14 residues. Germline V gives CDR1 SGHRS, CDR2 YFSETQ. V shed 4 bases and J 8 bases; nucleotides not matched to a gene: 7. Genomic DNA acted as the template from which TCR beta VDJ combination and CDR3 sequence profiling were carried out. TCRdb re-called the reads through MiXCR, storing one row per CDR3 protein. Of fewer than 250,000 distinct CDR3 sequences listed, about half were seen once; the top ten hold approximately 20%. This TCR was sampled from a human donor with aplastic anemia. Input material: sorted CD4+, CD8+, or CD8+CD57+ T cells (not recorded which) from PBMCs. This rearrangement joins TRBV5-1 to TRBJ2-1; 9 positions agree with TRBD2. CDR3 sequence: CASSGGLAIDEQFF. The CDR3 DNA reads as TGCGCCAGCAGCGGGGGACTAGCTATTGATGAGCAGTTCTTC.